This T cell receptor beta chain was identified during a study of human T cells and chemical hapten exposure. Overall study: The upper back received 0.01% DPC by patch testing, with results read at 6 days. Enrolled patients were predominantly female and had alopecia areata, totalis or universalis. Study-wide results and caveats: Among TCRs, those above 1 in 1000 frequency were unaffected by DPC sensitization.

Original analysis: Across samples, TCR counts had a median of roughly 100,000 and ranged from about 23,224 to 700,000. Each CDR3 protein is one row after TCRdb ran MiXCR on the RACE reads. The V and J calls and clone size are TCRdb's, not the authors'. Of 65,000 to 85,000 distinct CDR3 sequences listed, 10% are singletons. This CDR3 is 15 amino acids long. V lost 6 bases to trimming and J lost 1 base, with 13 bases between them. The germline V gene encodes CDR1 MDHEN and CDR2 SYDVKM. This clonotype was seen more than once but under ten times. The target antigen is unknown. This sample's time point: patch test 1, 2 weeks after DPC sensitization. Treatment reported: therapeutic diphenylcyclopropenone sensitization with weekly scalp DPC.

This chain joins TRBV28 and TRBJ1-5; D remains unclear. This specimen consisted of whole blood, obtained in connection with sensitization to the hapten diphenylcyclopropenone (DPC). This clonotype was obtained from a woman in her forties or fifties with alopecia areata. Some clones in this sample may be carry-over from other donors' samples. CDR3 loop: CASSPSAGSNQPQHF. CDR3 bases: TGTGCCAGCAGCCCTTCGGCGGGGAGCAATCAGCCCCAGCATTTT.